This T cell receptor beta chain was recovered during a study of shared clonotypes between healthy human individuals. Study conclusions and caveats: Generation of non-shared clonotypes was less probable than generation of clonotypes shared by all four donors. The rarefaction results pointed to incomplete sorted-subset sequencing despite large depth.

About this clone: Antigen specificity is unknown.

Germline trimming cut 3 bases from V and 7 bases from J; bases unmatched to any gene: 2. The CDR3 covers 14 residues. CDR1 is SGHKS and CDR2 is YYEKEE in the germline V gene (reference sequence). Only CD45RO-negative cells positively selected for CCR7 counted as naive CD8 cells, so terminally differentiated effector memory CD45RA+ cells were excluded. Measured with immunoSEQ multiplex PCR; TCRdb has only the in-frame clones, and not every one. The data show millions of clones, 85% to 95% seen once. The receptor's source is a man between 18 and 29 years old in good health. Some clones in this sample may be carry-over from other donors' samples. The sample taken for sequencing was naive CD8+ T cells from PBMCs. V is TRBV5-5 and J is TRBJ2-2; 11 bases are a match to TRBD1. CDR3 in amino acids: CASSWTGGFGELFF. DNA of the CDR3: TGTGCCAGCAGCTGGACAGGGGGCTTCGGGGAGCTGTTTTTT.